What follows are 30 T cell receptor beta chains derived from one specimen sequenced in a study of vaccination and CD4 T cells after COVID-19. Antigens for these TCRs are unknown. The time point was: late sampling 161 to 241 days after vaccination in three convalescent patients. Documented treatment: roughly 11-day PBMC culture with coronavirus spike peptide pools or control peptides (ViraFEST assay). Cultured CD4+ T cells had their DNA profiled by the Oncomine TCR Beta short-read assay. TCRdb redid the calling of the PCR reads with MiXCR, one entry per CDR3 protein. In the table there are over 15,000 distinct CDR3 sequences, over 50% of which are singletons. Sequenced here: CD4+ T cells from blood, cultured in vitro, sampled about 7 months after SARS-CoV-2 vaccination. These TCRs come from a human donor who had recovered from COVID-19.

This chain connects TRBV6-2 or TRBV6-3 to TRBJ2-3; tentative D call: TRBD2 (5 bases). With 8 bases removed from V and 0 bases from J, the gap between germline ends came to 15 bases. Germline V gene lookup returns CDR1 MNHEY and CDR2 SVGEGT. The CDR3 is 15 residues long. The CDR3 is CASGGPGGSTDTQYF. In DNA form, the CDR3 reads TGTGCCAGCGGAGGACCCGGAGGTAGCACAGATACGCAGTATTTT.

The CDR3 DNA sequence: TGTGCCAGCCGTCCGAATTCTAGCACAGATACGCAGTATTTT. Translating it yields CASRPNSSTDTQYF. The rearrangement links TRBV18 to TRBJ2-3; D unclear. The germline V gene encodes CDR1 KGHSH and CDR2 LQKENI. This CDR3 has 14 amino acids. The germline V and J ends were trimmed by 8 bases and 0 bases, with 12 bases remaining between them.

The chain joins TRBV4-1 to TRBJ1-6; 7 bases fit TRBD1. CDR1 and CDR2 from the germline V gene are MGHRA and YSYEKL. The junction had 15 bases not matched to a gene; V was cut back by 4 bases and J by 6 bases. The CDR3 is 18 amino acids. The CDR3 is CASSRNRQGLSPNSPLHF. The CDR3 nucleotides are TGCGCCAGCAGCCGAAACAGACAGGGATTGTCCCCTAATTCACCCCTCCACTTT.

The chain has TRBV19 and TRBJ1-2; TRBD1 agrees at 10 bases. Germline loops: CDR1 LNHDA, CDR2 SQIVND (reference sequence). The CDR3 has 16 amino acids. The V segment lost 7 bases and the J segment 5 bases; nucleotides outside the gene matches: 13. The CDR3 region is CASTSYQGTGVYGYTF. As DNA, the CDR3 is TGTGCCAGTACCTCCTACCAGGGGACAGGGGTTTATGGCTACACCTTC. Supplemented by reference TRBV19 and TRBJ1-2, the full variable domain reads DGGITQSPKYLFRKEGQNVTLSCEQNLNHDAMYWYRQDPGQGLRLIYYSQIVNDFQKGDIAEGYSVSREKKESFPLTVTSAQKNPTAFYLCASTSYQGTGVYGYTFGSGTRLTVV.

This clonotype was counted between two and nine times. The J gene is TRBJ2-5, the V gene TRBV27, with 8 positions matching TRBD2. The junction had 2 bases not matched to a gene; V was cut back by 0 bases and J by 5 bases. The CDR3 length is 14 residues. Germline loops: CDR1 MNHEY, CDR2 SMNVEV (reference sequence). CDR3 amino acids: CASSLSPGGETQYF. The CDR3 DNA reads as TGTGCCAGCAGTTTATCCCCGGGAGGGGAGACCCAGTACTTC.

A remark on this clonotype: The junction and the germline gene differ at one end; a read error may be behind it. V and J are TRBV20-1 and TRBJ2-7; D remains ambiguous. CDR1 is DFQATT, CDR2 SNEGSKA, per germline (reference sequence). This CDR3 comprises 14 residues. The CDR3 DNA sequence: TGCAGCGCTAGGCACTGGAATCGGCCCTACGAGCAGTACTTC. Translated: CSARHWNRPYEQYF.

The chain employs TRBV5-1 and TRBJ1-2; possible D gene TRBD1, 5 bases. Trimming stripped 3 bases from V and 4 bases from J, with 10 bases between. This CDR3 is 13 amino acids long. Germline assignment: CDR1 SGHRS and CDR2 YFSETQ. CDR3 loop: CASSSTDTYGYTF. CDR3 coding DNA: TGCGCCAGCAGCTCGACAGATACCTATGGCTACACCTTC.

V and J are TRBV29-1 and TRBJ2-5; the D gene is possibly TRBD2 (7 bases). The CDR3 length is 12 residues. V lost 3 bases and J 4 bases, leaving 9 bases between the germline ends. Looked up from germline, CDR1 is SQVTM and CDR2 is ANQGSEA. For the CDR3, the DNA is TGCAGCGTTGATCGGGGGGCAGAGACCCAGTACTTC. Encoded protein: CSVDRGAETQYF.

In nucleotides, the CDR3 is TGTGCCAGCAGCCGGGACAGGTCTGGGGAGCAGTACTTC. Translating it yields CASSRDRSGEQYF. The rearrangement links TRBV7-9 to TRBJ2-7, with 8 bases matching TRBD1. With V trimmed by 5 bases and J by 7 bases, 7 bases remained unmatched. Germline CDR1 SEHNR, CDR2 FQNEAQ (reference sequence). The CDR3 is made up of 13 amino acids.

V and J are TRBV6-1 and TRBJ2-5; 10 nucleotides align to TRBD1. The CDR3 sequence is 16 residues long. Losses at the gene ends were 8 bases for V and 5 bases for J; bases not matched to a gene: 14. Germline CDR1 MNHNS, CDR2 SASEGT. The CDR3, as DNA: TGTGCCAGCTCTGACAGGGGGCTTCTTTTCGGGGAGACCCAGTACTTC. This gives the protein CASSDRGLLFGETQYF.

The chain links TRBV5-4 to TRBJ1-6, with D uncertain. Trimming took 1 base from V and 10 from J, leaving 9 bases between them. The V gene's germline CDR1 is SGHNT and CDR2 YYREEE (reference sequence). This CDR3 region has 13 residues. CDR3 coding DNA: TGTGCCAGCAGCTTGTACCCCCAGTCACCCCTCCACTTT. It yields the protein CASSLYPQSPLHF.

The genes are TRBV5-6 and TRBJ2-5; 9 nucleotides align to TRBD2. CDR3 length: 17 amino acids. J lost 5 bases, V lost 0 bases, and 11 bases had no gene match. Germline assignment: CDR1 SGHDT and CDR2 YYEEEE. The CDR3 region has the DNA TGTGCCAGCAGCTTGGTGGGTCGCGGGAGGGCCGGGGAGACCCAGTACTTC. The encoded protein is CASSLVGRGRAGETQYF.

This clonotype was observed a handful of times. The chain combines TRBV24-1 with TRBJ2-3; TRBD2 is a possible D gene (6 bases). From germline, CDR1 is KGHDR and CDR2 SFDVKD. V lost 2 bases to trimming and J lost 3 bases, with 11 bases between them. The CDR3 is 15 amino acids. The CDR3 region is CATSDWRTTTDTQYF. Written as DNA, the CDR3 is TGTGCCACCAGTGATTGGAGGACTACTACAGATACGCAGTATTTT.

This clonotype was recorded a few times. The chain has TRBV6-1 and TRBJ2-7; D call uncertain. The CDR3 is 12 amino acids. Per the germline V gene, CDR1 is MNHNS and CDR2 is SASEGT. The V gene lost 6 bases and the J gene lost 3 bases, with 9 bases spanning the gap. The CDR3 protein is CASRSTYYEQYF. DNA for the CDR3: TGTGCCAGCAGGTCGACTTACTACGAGCAGTACTTC.

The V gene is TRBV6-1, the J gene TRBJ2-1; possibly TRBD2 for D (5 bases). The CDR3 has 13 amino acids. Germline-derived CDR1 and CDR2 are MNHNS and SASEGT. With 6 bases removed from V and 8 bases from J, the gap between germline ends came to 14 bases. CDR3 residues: CASRHDYFDEQFF. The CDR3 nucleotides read TGTGCCAGCAGGCACGACTACTTCGATGAGCAGTTCTTC.

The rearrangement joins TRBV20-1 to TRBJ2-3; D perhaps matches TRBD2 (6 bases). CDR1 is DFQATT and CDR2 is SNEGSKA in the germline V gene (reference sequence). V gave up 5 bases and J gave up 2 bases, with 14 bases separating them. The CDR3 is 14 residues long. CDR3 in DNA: TGCAGTGCTGGACTACTGGTAAACACAGATACGCAGTATTTT. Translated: CSAGLLVNTDTQYF.

CDR3 sequence (DNA): TGTGCCAGCAGCTTATCCAGCGGGAGCTTCGGGGAGACCCAGTACTTC. The encoded protein is CASSLSSGSFGETQYF. The chain is built from TRBV7-2 and TRBJ2-5; 8 positions match TRBD2. The trim removed 2 bases at V and 5 bases at J, leaving 10 bases unmatched. Germline V gene sequence: CDR1 SGHTA, CDR2 FQGNSA. The CDR3 is made up of 16 amino acids.

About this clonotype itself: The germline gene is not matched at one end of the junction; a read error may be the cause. CDR3 DNA: TGTGCCAGCAGCTTAGGGCGGGGGGGAAGATTCCAAGAAACCCAGTACTTC. Amino acid sequence: CASSLGRGGRFQETQYF. The gene calls are TRBV7-2 and TRBJ2-5; 9 bases are a match to TRBD2. Germline CDR1 and CDR2: SGHTA and FQGNSA. The CDR3 runs to 17 residues.

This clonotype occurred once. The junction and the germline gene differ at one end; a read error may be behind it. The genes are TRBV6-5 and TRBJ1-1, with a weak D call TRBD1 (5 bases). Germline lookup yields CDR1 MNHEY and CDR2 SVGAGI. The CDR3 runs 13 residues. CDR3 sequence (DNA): TGTGCCAGCAGTTACGAGGGGAACACTGAAGCTCTCTTT. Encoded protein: CASSYEGNTEALF.

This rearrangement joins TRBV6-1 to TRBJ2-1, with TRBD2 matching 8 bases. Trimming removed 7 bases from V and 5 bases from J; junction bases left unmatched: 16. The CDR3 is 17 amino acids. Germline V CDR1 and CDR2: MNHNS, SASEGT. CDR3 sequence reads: CASTPRGGGPLNNEQFF. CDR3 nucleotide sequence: TGTGCCAGCACCCCGAGGGGCGGGGGGCCACTTAACAATGAGCAGTTCTTC.

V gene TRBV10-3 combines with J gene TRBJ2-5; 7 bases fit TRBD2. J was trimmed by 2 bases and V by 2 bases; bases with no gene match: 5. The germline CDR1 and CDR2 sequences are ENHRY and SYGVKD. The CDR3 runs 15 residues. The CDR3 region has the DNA TGTGCCATCAGTGAGCAGGCTAGCGGACAAGAGACCCAGTACTTC. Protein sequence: CAISEQASGQETQYF.

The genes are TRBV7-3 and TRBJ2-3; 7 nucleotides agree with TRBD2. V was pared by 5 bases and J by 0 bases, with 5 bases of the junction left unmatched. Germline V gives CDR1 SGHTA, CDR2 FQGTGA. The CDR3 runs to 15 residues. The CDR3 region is CASSPSAGSTDTQYF. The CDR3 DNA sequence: TGTGCCAGCAGCCCATCAGCGGGAAGCACAGATACGCAGTATTTT.

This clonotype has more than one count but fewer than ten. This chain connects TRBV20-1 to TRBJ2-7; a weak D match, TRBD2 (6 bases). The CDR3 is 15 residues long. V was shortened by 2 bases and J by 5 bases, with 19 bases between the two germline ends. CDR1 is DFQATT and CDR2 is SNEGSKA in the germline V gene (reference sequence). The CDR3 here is CSARHTLGPGDEQYF. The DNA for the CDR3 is TGCAGTGCTAGACATACCCTAGGTCCGGGAGACGAGCAGTACTTC.

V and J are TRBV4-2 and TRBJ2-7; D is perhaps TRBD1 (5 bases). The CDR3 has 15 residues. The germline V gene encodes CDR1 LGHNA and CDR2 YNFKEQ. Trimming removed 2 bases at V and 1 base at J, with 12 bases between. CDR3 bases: TGTGCCAGCAGCCAACAAGGGGCCCTTTCCTACGAGCAGTACTTC. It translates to CASSQQGALSYEQYF.

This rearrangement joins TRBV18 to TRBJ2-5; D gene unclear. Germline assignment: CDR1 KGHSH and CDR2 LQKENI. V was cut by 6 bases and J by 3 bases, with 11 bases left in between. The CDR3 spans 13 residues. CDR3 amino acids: CASSLTLEETQYF. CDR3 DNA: TGTGCCAGCTCGCTAACCCTAGAAGAGACCCAGTACTTC. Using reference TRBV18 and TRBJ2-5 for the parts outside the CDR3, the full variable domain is NAGVMQNPRHLVRRRGQEARLRCSPMKGHSHVYWYRQLPEEGLKFMVYLQKENIIDESGMPKERFSAEFPKEGPSILRIQQVVRGDSAAYFCASSLTLEETQYFGPGTRLLVL.

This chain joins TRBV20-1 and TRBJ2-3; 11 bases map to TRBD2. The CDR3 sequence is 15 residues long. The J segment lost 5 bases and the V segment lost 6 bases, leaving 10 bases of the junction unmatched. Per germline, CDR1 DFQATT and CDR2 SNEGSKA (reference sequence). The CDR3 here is CSAKAPGLAVDTQYF. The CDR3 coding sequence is TGCAGTGCGAAAGCCCCGGGACTAGCGGTAGATACGCAGTATTTT.

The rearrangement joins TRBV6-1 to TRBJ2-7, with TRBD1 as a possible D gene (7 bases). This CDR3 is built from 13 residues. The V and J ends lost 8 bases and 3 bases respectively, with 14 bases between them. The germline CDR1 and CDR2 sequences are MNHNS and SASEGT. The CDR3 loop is CASQGGLYYEQYF. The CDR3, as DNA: TGTGCCAGCCAGGGGGGCCTCTACTACGAGCAGTACTTC.

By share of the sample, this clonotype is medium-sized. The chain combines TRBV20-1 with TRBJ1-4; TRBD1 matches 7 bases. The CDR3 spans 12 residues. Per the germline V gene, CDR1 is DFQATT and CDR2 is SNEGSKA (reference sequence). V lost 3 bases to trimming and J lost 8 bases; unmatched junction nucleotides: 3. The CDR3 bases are TGCAGTGCTAGGGGAGGGGGCGAAAAACTGTTTTTT. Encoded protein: CSARGGGEKLFF.

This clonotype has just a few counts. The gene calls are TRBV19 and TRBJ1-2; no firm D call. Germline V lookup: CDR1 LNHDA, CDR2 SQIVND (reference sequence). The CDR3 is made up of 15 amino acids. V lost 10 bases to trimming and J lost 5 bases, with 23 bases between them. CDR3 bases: TGTGCCACCCGCTCGGGCAGTCAAGGTTATTATGGCTACACCTTC. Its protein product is CATRSGSQGYYGYTF. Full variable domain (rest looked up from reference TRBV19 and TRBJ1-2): DGGITQSPKYLFRKEGQNVTLSCEQNLNHDAMYWYRQDPGQGLRLIYYSQIVNDFQKGDIAEGYSVSREKKESFPLTVTSAQKNPTAFYLCATRSGSQGYYGYTFGSGTRLTVV.

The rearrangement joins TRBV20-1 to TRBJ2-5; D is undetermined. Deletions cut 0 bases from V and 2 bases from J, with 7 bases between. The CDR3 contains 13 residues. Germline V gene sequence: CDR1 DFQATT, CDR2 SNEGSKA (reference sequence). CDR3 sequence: CSARDQTQETQYF. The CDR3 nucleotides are TGCAGTGCTAGAGATCAGACACAAGAGACCCAGTACTTC.